The 6 T cell receptor beta chains below all came from one sample that was sequenced in a study of CD8 T cells in Susac syndrome. An input of roughly 0.5 to 1 ug of RNA was subjected to reverse transcription using random hexamers. TCRdb used MiXCR to reprocess the immunoSEQ multiplex PCR reads, holding one entry per CDR3 protein. Found here are around 170,000 distinct CDR3 sequences, 94% of them singletons; the top ten hold 0.1% to 0.13%. Sequencing used CD4+ T cells from PBMCs. Receptor source: a human donor with Susac syndrome.

CDR3: CSAREGAGDTEAFF. For the CDR3, the DNA is TGCAGTGCTAGAGAGGGGGCCGGCGACACTGAAGCTTTCTTT. This chain connects TRBV20-1 to TRBJ1-1, with D possibly TRBD1 on 6 matching bases. Germline V gene data show CDR1 as DFQATT and CDR2 as SNEGSKA (reference sequence). V dropped 0 bases and J dropped 3 bases, with 11 bases sitting between them. CDR3 size: 14 residues.

The DNA of the CDR3 is TGCAGTGCTAGAGACTTCCAGGGTAAGGCTGAAGCTTTCTTT. Translating gives CSARDFQGKAEAFF. This sequence joins TRBV20-1 and TRBJ1-1, with D perhaps TRBD1 (5 bases). V was clipped by 0 bases and J by 6 bases, with 14 bases between them. Germline V lookup: CDR1 DFQATT, CDR2 SNEGSKA (reference sequence). CDR3 length: 14 residues.

Only one count was recorded for this clonotype. The chain combines TRBV9 with TRBJ2-1, with TRBD2 matching over 10 bases. This CDR3 region has 16 residues. Germline V gene lookup returns CDR1 SGDLS and CDR2 YYNGEE. The trim removed 0 bases at V and 8 bases at J, leaving 8 bases unmatched. CDR3: CASSVDQRGGLDEQFF. The CDR3 DNA is TGTGCCAGCAGCGTAGACCAGCGGGGGGGCCTCGATGAGCAGTTCTTC.

The chain couples TRBV14 to TRBJ2-1, with no clear D. V shed 3 bases and J shed 7 bases, with 7 bases lying between them. The germline gives CDR1 SGHDN, CDR2 FVKESK. The CDR3 length is 12 residues. CDR3 amino acids: CASSHNWNEQFF. As DNA, the CDR3 is TGTGCCAGCAGCCATAACTGGAATGAGCAGTTCTTC.

The V gene is TRBV5-4, the J gene TRBJ1-1, with D possibly TRBD1 on 6 matching bases. Trimming removed 3 bases from V and 0 bases from J, with 9 bases in between. CDR1 SGHNT and CDR2 YYREEE come from the germline V gene (reference sequence). This CDR3 comprises 14 residues. The CDR3 is CASSSTGLNTEAFF. CDR3 DNA: TGTGCCAGCAGCTCTACAGGGTTGAACACTGAAGCTTTCTTT.

As for this clonotype: Mismatch with germline at one junction end may stem from a read error. The chain links TRBV7-2 to TRBJ2-5, with TRBD1 as a possible D gene (5 bases). Germline assignment: CDR1 SGHTA and CDR2 FQGNSA. The CDR3 sequence is 13 residues long. CDR3 in DNA: TGTGCCAGCACCTTAGGGGCGCAAGAGACCCAGTACTTC. Translated: CASTLGAQETQYF.